The source of this TCR beta chain is a study of OX40 agonist ivuxolimab in advanced cancers. Regarding this clone: The antigen is unknown.

The protocol was immunoSEQ multiplex PCR, while the TCRdb copy is restricted to in-frame clones and leaves out a portion. The sample records about 60,000 clones, 84% being singletons. V was cut by 6 bases and J by 0 bases, with 9 bases left in between. This CDR3 is 13 amino acids long. Germline CDR1 reads KGHSH; CDR2 reads LQKENI. Regarding the study as a whole: Certain nonresponders likewise exhibited a low normalized T-cell clonal expansion.

Specimen: CD4+ or CD8+ T cells sorted from blood, collected in a trial of the OX40 agonist ivuxolimab. The J gene is TRBJ2-7, the V gene TRBV18; perhaps TRBD2 as D (5 bases). The receptor was isolated from an adult with an advanced solid tumor such as melanoma, head and neck, liver or kidney cancer. The CDR3 DNA follows: TGTGCCAGCTCGCCGACTATCTCCTACGAGCAGTACTTC. It specifies CASSPTISYEQYF.